These T cell receptor beta chains were read from a single sample in a study of blood T cell repertoires in COVID-19. Generated by immunoSEQ multiplex PCR, the TCRdb table keeps only in-frame clones and is missing some. Found here are about 440,000 clones, about 90% of them singletons; the top ten hold nearly 2%. Sequencing used PBMCs or T cells enriched from blood (not recorded which). The receptors here all came from a woman under 30 with acute COVID-19. CDR3s include the opening cysteine and the closing phenylalanine or tryptophan. Fields, in order: V gene, D gene, CDR3 length, clone size, J gene, CDR3 protein, CDR3 DNA. D genes are given only for firm matches. Part of the rows lack a size; the others show once, few, many or a class for expanded clones.

V: TRBV19
D: .
length: 14
size: .
J: TRBJ1-2
CDR3: CASSIAPQGSGYTF
DNA: TGTGCCAGTAGTATAGCACCACAGGGTAGCGGCTACACCTTC

V: TRBV7-2
D: .
length: 15
size: .
J: TRBJ2-2
CDR3: CASSLAVSGHRELFF
DNA: TGTGCCAGCAGCTTAGCGGTTAGCGGACACCGGGAGCTGTTTTTT

V: TRBV27
D: TRBD1
length: 15
size: .
J: TRBJ1-4
CDR3: CASSPHRGLNEKLFF
DNA: TGTGCCAGCAGTCCTCACAGGGGATTAAATGAAAAACTGTTTTTT

V: TRBV6-2/TRBV6-3
D: .
length: 15
size: .
J: TRBJ2-7
CDR3: CASSRGDLSTYEQYF
DNA: TGTGCCAGCAGCCGAGGGGACTTGAGCACCTACGAGCAGTACTTC

V: TRBV12-3/TRBV12-4
D: .
length: 11
size: .
J: TRBJ1-4
CDR3: CASTSGEKLFF
DNA: TGTGCCAGCACCTCGGGTGAAAAACTGTTTTTT

V: TRBV5-5
D: TRBD2
length: 17
size: .
J: TRBJ2-5
CDR3: CASSSSRTSGVGKTQYF
DNA: TGTGCCAGCAGCTCCTCAAGGACTAGCGGGGTGGGGAAGACCCAGTACTTC

V: TRBV27
D: .
length: 15
size: .
J: TRBJ1-4
CDR3: CASSPTENPNEKLFF
DNA: TGTGCCAGCAGTCCTACAGAAAATCCTAATGAAAAACTGTTTTTT

V: TRBV6-6
D: .
length: 12
size: .
J: TRBJ1-3
CDR3: CASTGMENTIYF
DNA: TGTGCCAGCACGGGAATGGAAAACACCATATATTTT

V: TRBV19
D: .
length: 14
size: .
J: TRBJ1-1
CDR3: CASSMVQTNTEAFF
DNA: TGTGCCAGTAGTATGGTACAGACGAACACTGAAGCTTTCTTT

V: TRBV9
D: TRBD1
length: 14
size: few
J: TRBJ1-5
CDR3: CASSLTGEGQPQHF
DNA: TGTGCCAGCAGCCTGACAGGGGAGGGTCAGCCCCAGCATTTT

V: TRBV5-5
D: TRBD1
length: 15
size: .
J: TRBJ1-2
CDR3: CASSDSEPGQYGYTF
DNA: TGTGCCAGCAGCGATTCAGAACCGGGACAGTATGGCTACACCTTC

V: TRBV19
D: TRBD1
length: 14
size: .
J: TRBJ1-2
CDR3: CASGSQGQGSGYTF
DNA: TGTGCCAGTGGATCACAAGGACAGGGCTCTGGCTACACCTTC

V: TRBV7-2
D: .
length: 15
size: .
J: TRBJ2-7
CDR3: CASSLGGGNSYEQYF
DNA: TGTGCCAGCAGCTTAGGAGGCGGGAACTCCTACGAGCAGTACTTC

V: TRBV7-8
D: .
length: 15
size: .
J: TRBJ1-5
CDR3: CASSLAPVGNQPQHF
DNA: TGTGCCAGCAGCTTAGCCCCTGTAGGCAATCAGCCCCAGCATTTT

V: TRBV9
D: TRBD1
length: 15
size: .
J: TRBJ2-7
CDR3: CASSPGTGKSYEQYF
DNA: TGTGCCAGCAGCCCCGGGACAGGGAAAAGCTACGAGCAGTACTTC

V: TRBV6-5
D: TRBD1
length: 15
size: .
J: TRBJ1-1
CDR3: CASTYNRGANTEAFF
DNA: TGTGCCAGCACCTACAACAGGGGGGCGAACACTGAAGCTTTCTTT

V: TRBV27
D: .
length: 15
size: .
J: TRBJ1-6
CDR3: CASSASGFPISPLHF
DNA: TGTGCCAGCAGTGCGTCAGGGTTCCCCATTTCACCCCTCCACTTT